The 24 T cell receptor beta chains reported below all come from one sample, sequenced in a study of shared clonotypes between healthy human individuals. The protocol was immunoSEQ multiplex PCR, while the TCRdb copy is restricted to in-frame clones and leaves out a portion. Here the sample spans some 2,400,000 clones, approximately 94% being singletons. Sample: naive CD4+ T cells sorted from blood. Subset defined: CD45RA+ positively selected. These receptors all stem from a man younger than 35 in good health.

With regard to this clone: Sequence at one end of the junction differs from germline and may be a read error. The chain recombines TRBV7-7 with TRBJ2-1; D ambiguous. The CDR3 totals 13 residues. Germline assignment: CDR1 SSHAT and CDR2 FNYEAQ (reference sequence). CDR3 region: CASSLGQDNEQFF. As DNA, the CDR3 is TGTGCTAGCAGCTTAGGGCAAGACAATGAGCAGTTCTTC. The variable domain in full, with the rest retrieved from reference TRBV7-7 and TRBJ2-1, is GAGVSQSPRYKVTKRGQDVTLRCDPISSHATLYWYQQALGQGPEFLTYFNYEAQPDKSGLPSDRFSAERPEGSISTLTIQRTEQRDSAMYRCASSLGQDNEQFFGPGTRLTVL.

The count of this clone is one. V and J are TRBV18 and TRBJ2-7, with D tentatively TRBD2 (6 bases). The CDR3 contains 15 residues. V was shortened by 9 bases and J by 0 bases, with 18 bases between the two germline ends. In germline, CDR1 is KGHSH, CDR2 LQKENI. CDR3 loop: CASVAFAGTSYEQYF. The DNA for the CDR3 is TGTGCCAGTGTCGCGTTTGCGGGGACCTCCTACGAGCAGTACTTC.

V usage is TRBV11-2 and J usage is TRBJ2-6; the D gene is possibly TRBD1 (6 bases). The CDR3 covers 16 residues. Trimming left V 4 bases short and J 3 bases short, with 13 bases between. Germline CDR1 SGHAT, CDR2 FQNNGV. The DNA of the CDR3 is TGTGCCAGCAGCTACACAGGGAGTCGTGGGGCCAACGTCCTGACTTTC. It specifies CASSYTGSRGANVLTF.

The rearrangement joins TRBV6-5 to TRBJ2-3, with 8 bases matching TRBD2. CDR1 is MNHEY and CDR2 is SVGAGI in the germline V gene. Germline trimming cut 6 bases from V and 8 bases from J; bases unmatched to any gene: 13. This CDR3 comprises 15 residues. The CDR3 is CASSPERGLSSTQYF. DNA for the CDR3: TGTGCCAGCAGCCCGGAGCGGGGGCTGTCCAGTACGCAGTATTTT.

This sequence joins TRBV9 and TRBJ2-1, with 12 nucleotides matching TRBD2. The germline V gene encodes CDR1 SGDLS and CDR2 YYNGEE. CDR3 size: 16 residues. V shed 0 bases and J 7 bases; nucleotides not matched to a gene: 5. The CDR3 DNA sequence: TGTGCCAGCAGCGTAGGAGGGGGGACTAGCGGGAATGAGCAGTTCTTC. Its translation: CASSVGGGTSGNEQFF. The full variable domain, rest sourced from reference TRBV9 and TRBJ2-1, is DSGVTQTPKHLITATGQRVTLRCSPRSGDLSVYWYQQSLDQGLQFLIQYYNGEERAKGNILERFSAQQFPDLHSELNLSSLELGDSALYFCASSVGGGTSGNEQFFGPGTRLTVL.

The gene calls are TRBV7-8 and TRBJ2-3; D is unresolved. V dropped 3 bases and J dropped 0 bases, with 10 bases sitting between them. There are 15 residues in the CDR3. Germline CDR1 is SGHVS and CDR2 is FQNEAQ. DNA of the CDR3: TGTGCCAGCAGCTTTGTGGGGAAAAGCACAGATACGCAGTATTTT. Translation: CASSFVGKSTDTQYF.

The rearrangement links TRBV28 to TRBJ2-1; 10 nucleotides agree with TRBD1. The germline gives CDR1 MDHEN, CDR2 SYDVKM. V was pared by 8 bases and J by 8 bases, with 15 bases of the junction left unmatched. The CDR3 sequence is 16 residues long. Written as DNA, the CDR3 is TGTGCCAGCCAAACCGCGGCGACAGGGGGCCGAGATGAGCAGTTCTTC. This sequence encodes CASQTAATGGRDEQFF.

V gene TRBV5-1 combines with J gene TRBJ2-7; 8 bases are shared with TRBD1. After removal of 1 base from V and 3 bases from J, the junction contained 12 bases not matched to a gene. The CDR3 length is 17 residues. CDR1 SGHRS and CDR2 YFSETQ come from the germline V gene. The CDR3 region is CASSLRQGARTRYEQYF. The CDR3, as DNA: TGCGCCAGCAGCTTGAGGCAGGGGGCGCGAACCCGCTACGAGCAGTACTTC.

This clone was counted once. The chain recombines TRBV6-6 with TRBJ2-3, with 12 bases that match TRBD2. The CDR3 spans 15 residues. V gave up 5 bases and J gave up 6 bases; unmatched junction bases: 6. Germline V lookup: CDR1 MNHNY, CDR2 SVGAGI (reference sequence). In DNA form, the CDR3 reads TGTGCCAGCAGTCTAGCGGGGGGGCCGGGCGATACGCAGTATTTT. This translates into CASSLAGGPGDTQYF.

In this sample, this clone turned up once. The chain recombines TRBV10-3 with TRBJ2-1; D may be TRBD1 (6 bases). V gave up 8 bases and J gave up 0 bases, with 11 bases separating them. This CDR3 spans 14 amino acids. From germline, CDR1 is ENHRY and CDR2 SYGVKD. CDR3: CAIRTEDSYNEQFF. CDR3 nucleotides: TGTGCCATCCGGACAGAAGACTCCTACAATGAGCAGTTCTTC.

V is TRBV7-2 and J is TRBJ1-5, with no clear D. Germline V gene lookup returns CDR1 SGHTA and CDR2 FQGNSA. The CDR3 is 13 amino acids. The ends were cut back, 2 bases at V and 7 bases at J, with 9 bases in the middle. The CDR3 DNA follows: TGTGCCAGCAGCTTAAGTTTAGGCCAGCCCCAGCATTTT. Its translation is CASSLSLGQPQHF.

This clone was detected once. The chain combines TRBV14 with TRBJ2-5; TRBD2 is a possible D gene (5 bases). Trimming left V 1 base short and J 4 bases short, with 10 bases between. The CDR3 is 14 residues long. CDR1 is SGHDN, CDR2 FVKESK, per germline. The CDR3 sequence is CASSQGGPVETQYF. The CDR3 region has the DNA TGTGCCAGCAGCCAAGGAGGGCCTGTAGAGACCCAGTACTTC. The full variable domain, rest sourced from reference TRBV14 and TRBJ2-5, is EAGVTQFPSHSVIEKGQTVTLRCDPISGHDNLYWYRRVMGKEIKFLLHFVKESKQDESGMPNNRFLAERTGGTYSTLKVQPAELEDSGVYFCASSQGGPVETQYFGPGTRLLVL.

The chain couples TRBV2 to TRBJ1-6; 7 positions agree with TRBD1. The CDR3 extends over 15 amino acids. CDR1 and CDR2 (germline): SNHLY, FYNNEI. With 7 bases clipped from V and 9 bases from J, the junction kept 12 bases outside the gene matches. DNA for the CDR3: TGTGCCAGCATTAGAGGGACAGCCAGTGGTTCACCCCTCCACTTT. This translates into CASIRGTASGSPLHF.

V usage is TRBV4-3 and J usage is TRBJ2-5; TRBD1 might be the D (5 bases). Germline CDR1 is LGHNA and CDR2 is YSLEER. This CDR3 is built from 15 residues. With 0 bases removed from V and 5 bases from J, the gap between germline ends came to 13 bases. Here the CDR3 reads CASSQEGQKGETQYF. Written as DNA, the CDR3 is TGCGCCAGCAGCCAAGAGGGGCAGAAGGGCGAGACCCAGTACTTC.

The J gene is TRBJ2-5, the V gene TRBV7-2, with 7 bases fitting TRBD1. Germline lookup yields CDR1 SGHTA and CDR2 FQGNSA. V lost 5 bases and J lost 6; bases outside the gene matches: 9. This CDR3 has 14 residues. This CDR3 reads CASSPQTGFKTQYF. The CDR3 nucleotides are TGTGCCAGCAGCCCACAGACAGGGTTTAAGACCCAGTACTTC.

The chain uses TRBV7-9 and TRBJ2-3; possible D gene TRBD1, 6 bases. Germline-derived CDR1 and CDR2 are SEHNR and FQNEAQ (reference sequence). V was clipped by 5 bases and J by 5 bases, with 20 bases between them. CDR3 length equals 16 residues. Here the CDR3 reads CASSAQRDRMRDTQYF. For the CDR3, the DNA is TGTGCCAGCAGCGCACAACGTGACAGGATGAGAGATACGCAGTATTTT.

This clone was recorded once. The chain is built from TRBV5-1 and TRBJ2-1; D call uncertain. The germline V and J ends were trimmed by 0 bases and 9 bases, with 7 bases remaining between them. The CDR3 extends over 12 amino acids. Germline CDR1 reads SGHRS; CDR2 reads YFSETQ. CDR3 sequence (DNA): TGCGCCAGCAGCTTGGCCCCTGGTGAGCAGTTCTTC. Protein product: CASSLAPGEQFF. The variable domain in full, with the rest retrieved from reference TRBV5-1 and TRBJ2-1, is KAGVTQTPRYLIKTRGQQVTLSCSPISGHRSVSWYQQTPGQGLQFLFEYFSETQRNKGNFPGRFSGRQFSNSRSEMNVSTLELGDSALYLCASSLAPGEQFFGPGTRLTVL.

DNA of the CDR3: TGTGCCAGCAGCAAGGGGAGTAAGGGGCCTGGCTACACCTTC. Translated: CASSKGSKGPGYTF. V is TRBV6-5 and J is TRBJ1-2, with TRBD1 as a possible D gene (5 bases). This CDR3 spans 14 amino acids. Germline lookup yields CDR1 MNHEY and CDR2 SVGAGI. Trimming took 6 bases from V and 7 from J, leaving 18 bases between them.

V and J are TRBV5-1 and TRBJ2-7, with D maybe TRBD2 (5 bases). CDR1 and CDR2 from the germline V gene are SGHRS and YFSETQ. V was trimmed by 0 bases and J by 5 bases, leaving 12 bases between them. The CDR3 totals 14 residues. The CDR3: CASSLGLAYDEQYF. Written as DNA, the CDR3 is TGCGCCAGCAGCTTGGGGCTAGCTTACGACGAGCAGTACTTC.

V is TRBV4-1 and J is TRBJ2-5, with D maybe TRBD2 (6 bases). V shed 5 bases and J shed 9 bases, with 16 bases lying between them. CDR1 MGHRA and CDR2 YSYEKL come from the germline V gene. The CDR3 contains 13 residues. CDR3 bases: TGCGCCAGCAGCTCGCGGGGCCCCTCGGCCCAGTACTTC. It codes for CASSSRGPSAQYF.

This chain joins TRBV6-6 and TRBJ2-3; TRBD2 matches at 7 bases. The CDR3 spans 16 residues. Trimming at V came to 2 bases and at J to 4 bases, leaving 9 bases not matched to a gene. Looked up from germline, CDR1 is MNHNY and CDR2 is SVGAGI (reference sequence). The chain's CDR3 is CASSYVRGSSSDTQYF. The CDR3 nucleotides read TGTGCCAGCAGTTACGTTCGCGGGAGCAGCTCAGATACGCAGTATTTT.

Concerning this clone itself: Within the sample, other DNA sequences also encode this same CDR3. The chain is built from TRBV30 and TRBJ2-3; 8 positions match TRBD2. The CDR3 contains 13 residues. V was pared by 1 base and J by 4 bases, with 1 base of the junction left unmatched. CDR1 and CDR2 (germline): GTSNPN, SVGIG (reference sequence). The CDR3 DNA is TGTGCCTGGAGTGGCGGGGGGTCAGATACGCAGTATTTT. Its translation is CAWSGGGSDTQYF.

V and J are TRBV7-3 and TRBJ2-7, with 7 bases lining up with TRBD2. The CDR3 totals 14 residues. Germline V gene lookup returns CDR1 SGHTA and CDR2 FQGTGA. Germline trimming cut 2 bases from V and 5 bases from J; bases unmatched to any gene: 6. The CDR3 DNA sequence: TGTGCCAGCAGCTTAGGCCCGGGAGGCAACGAGCAGTACTTC. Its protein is CASSLGPGGNEQYF.

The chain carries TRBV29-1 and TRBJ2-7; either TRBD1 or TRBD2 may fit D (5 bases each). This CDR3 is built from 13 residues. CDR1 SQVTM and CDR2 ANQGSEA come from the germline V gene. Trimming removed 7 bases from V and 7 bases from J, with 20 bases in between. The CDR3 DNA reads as TGCAGCGCGGGGCCTAGGTTAGGTTTAGAGCAGTACTTC. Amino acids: CSAGPRLGLEQYF.